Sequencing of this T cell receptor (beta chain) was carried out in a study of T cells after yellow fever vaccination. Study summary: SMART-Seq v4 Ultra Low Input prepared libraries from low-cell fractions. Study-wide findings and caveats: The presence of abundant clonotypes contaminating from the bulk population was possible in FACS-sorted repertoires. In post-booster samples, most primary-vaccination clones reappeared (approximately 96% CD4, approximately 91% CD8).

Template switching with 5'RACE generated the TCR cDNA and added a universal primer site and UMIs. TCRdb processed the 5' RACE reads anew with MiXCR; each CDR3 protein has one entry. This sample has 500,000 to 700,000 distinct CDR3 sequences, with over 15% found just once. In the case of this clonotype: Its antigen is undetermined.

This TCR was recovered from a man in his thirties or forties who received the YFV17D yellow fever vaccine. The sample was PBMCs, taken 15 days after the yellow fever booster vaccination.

The CDR3 loop is CASSITRQPQHF. The CDR3 DNA reads as TGTGCCAGTAGTATCACGAGACAGCCCCAGCATTTT. The chain combines TRBV19 with TRBJ1-5, with D unresolved. The CDR3 runs to 12 residues. Germline V gene lookup returns CDR1 LNHDA and CDR2 SQIVND (reference sequence). V lost 3 bases and J lost 7, with 7 bases in between.